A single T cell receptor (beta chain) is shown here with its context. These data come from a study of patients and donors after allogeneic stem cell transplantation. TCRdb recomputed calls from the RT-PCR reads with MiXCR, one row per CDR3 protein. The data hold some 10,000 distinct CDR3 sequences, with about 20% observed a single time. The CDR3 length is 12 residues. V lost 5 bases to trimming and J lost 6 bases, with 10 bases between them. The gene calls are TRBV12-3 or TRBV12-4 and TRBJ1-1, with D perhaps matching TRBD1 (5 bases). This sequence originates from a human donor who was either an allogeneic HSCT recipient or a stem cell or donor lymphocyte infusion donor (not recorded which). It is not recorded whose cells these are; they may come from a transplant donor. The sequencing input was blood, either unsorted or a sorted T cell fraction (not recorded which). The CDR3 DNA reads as TGTGCCAGCAGTGGGGCAGCCCCTGAAGCTTTCTTT. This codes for CASSGAAPEAFF.